The next 13 T cell receptor beta chains were all read from a single sample in a study of beta chain features in type 1 diabetes. For these receptors, no antigen is known. Study observations and caveats: Shortening of TCRB CDR3s, moderate but significant, appeared in all four CD4+ subsets of Type 1 diabetes patients.

Sequenced material consisted of expressed TCRB transcripts (all of the isolated RNA was reverse transcribed). Profiled with immunoSEQ multiplex PCR; TCRdb holds only in-frame clones, not every one. The table has approximately 600,000 clones, 12% seen once. The sequenced sample was naive CD4+ T cells from blood. The receptors originated from a man younger than 40 with type 1 diabetes.

This clone was counted a few times. The V and J genes are TRBV5-6 and TRBJ1-2; maybe TRBD1 (5 bases). Trimming stripped 0 bases from V and 4 bases from J, with 13 bases between. In germline, CDR1 is SGHDT, CDR2 YYEEEE. The CDR3 sequence is 15 residues long. Here the CDR3 reads CASSLGSGRSYGYTF. DNA of the CDR3: TGTGCCAGCAGCTTGGGTTCGGGACGTAGCTATGGCTACACCTTC. Supplemented by reference TRBV5-6 and TRBJ1-2, the full variable domain reads DAGVTQSPTHLIKTRGQQVTLRCSPKSGHDTVSWYQQALGQGPQFIFQYYEEEERQRGNFPDRFSGHQFPNYSSELNVNALLLGDSALYLCASSLGSGRSYGYTFGSGTRLTVV.

The chain combines TRBV11-1 with TRBJ1-1, with D unresolved. CDR3 size: 14 residues. Germline V CDR1 and CDR2: SGHAT, FQDESV (reference sequence). The V and J ends lost 5 bases and 6 bases respectively, with 16 bases between them. CDR3 nucleotides: TGTGCCAGCAGCCCTAAGTTGGCGGCGCCTGAAGCTTTCTTT. Encoded protein: CASSPKLAAPEAFF.

This clone has just a few counts. The rearrangement joins TRBV5-4 to TRBJ2-7; possible D gene TRBD1, 5 bases. Trimming pared 3 bases from V and 0 bases from J, leaving 10 bases between. Germline V gives CDR1 SGHNT, CDR2 YYREEE (reference sequence). CDR3 size: 14 residues. CDR3 sequence: CASSSTDSSYEQYF. CDR3 DNA: TGTGCCAGCAGCTCGACCGACAGCTCCTACGAGCAGTACTTC.

The CDR3 here is CASSKRDQETQYF. The CDR3 bases are TGTGCCAGTAGTAAACGGGACCAAGAGACCCAGTACTTC. The chain has TRBV19 and TRBJ2-5; D is unclear. Trimming left V 4 bases short and J 0 bases short, with 6 bases between. This CDR3 comprises 13 residues. Germline loops: CDR1 LNHDA, CDR2 SQIVND (reference sequence).

The V and J genes are TRBV7-6 and TRBJ1-2; tentative D call: TRBD1 (5 bases). CDR1 and CDR2 from the germline V gene are SGHVS and FNYEAQ. This CDR3 comprises 14 residues. Deletions cut 5 bases from V and 1 base from J, with 11 bases between. The CDR3, as DNA: TGTGCCAGCAGCCGGGGGACGAATAACTATGGCTACACCTTC. This encodes CASSRGTNNYGYTF.

With regard to this clone: The sample holds other DNA sequences that translate to the same CDR3. The genes are TRBV4-3 and TRBJ1-2; D might be TRBD1 (5 bases). The germline V and J ends were trimmed by 0 bases and 2 bases, with 10 bases remaining between them. The CDR3 covers 15 residues. Germline CDR1 LGHNA, CDR2 YSLEER. The CDR3 loop reads CASSQDPAGNYGYTF. The CDR3 DNA sequence: TGCGCCAGCAGCCAAGATCCCGCAGGGAACTATGGCTACACCTTC.

This clone was detected a few times. This rearrangement joins TRBV6-5 to TRBJ2-3; a possible D gene is TRBD1 (6 bases). CDR1 is MNHEY, CDR2 SVGAGI, per germline. V lost 7 bases and J 2 bases, leaving 13 bases between the germline ends. The CDR3 extends over 14 amino acids. The CDR3 DNA follows: TGTGCCAGCACCTTAACAGGGCTCACAGATACGCAGTATTTT. Protein product: CASTLTGLTDTQYF.

The chain employs TRBV7-8 and TRBJ2-5, with a tentative D call TRBD2 (6 bases). Trimming pared 1 base from V and 2 bases from J, leaving 14 bases between. The germline V gene has CDR1 SGHVS and CDR2 FQNEAQ. The CDR3 is 16 residues long. As DNA, the CDR3 is TGTGCCAGCAGCTTAGTACTGGTAGCGGCGCAAGAGACCCAGTACTTC. Protein: CASSLVLVAAQETQYF. The entire variable domain, with the rest obtained from reference TRBV7-8 and TRBJ2-5, is as follows: GAGVSQSPRYKVAKRGQDVALRCDPISGHVSLFWYQQALGQGPEFLTYFQNEAQLDKSGLPSDRFFAERPEGSVSTLKIQRTQQEDSAVYLCASSLVLVAAQETQYFGPGTRLLVL.

The CDR3 sequence: CASSSSTGSYEQYF. In DNA form, the CDR3 reads TGTGCCAGCAGCTCCTCGACAGGGAGCTACGAGCAGTACTTC. The chain couples TRBV7-2 to TRBJ2-7; 7 positions agree with TRBD1. J was trimmed by 3 bases and V by 4 bases; bases with no gene match: 6. The germline V gene has CDR1 SGHTA and CDR2 FQGNSA. This CDR3 spans 14 amino acids.

The chain links TRBV23-1 to TRBJ2-7, with D maybe TRBD1 (6 bases). TRBV23-1 is known as an ORF, though its function is uncertain. V dropped 1 base and J dropped 3 bases, with 10 bases sitting between them. The CDR3 spans 14 residues. CDR3 protein: CASSQCSRGYEQYF. The CDR3 bases are TGCGCCAGCAGTCAATGTAGCAGGGGCTACGAGCAGTACTTC.

This rearrangement joins TRBV27 to TRBJ2-6; 7 nucleotides agree with TRBD1. V shed 7 bases and J 4 bases; nucleotides not matched to a gene: 7. This CDR3 contains 15 residues. Germline CDR1 and CDR2: MNHEY and SMNVEV (reference sequence). CDR3 sequence reads: CASNSQGSGANVLTF. The DNA for the CDR3 is TGTGCCAGCAACTCACAGGGGTCCGGGGCCAACGTCCTGACTTTC.

V and J are TRBV29-1 and TRBJ1-5; TRBD1 matches at 7 bases. V gave up 4 bases and J gave up 3 bases; unmatched junction bases: 6. From germline, CDR1 is SQVTM and CDR2 ANQGSEA. The length of the CDR3 is 14 residues. This chain's CDR3 is CSVAGQDPNQPQHF. As DNA, the CDR3 is TGCAGCGTTGCAGGACAGGACCCCAATCAGCCCCAGCATTTT.

The chain combines TRBV19 with TRBJ2-1; 11 nucleotides align to TRBD2. Trimming cost V 3 bases and J 0 bases; bases outside gene matches: 1. Germline V gives CDR1 LNHDA, CDR2 SQIVND (reference sequence). This CDR3 has 16 residues. The CDR3 loop reads CASSMTSGDSYNEQFF. CDR3 DNA sequence: TGTGCCAGTAGTATGACTAGCGGGGACTCCTACAATGAGCAGTTCTTC.